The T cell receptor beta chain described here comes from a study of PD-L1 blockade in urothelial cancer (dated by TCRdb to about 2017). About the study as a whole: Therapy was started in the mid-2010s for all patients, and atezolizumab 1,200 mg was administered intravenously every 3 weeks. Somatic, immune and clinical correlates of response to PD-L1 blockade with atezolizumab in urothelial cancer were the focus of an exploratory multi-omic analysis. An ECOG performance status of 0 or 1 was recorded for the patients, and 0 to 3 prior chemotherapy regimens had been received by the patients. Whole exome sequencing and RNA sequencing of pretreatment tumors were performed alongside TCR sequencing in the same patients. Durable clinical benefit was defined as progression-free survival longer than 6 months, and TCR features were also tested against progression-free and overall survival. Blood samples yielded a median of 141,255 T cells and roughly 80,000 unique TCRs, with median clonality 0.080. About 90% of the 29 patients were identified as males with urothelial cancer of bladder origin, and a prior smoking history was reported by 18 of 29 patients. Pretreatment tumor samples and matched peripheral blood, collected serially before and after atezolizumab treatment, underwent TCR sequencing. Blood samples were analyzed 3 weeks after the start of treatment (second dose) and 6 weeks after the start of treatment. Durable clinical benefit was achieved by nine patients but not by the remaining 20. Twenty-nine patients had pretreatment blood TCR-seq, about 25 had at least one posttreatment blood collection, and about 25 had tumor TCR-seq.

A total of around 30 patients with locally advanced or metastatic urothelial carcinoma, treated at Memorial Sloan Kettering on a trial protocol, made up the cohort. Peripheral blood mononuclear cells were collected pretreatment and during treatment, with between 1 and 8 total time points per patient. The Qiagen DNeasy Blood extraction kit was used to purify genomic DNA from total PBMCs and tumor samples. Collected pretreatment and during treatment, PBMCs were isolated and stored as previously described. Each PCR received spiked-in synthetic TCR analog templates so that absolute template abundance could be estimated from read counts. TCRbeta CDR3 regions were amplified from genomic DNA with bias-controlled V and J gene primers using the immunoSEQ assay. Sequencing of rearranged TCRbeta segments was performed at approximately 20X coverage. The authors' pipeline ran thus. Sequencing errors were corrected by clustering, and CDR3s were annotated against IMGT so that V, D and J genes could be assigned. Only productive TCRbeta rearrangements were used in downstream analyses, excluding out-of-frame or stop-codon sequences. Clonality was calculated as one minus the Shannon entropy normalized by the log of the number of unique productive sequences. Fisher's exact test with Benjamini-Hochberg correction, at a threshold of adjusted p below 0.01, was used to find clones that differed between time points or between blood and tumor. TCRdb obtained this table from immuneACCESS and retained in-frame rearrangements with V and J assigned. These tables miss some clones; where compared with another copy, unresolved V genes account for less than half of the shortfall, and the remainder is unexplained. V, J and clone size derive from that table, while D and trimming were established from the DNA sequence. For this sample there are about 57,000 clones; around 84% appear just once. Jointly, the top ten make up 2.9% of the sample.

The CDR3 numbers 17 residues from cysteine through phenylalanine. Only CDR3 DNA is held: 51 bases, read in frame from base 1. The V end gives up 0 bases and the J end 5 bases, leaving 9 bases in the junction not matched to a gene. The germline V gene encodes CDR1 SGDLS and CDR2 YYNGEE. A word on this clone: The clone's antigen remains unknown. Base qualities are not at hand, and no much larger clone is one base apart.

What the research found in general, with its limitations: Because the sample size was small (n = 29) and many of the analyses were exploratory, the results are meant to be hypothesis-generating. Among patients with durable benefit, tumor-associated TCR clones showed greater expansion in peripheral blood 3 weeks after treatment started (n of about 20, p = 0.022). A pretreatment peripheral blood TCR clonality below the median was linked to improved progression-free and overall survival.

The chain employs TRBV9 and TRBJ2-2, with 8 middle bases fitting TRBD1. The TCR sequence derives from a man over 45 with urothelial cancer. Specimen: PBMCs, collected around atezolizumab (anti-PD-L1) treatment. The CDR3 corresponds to CASSVAGQGARTGELFF. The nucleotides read TGTGCCAGCAGCGTAGCTGGGCAGGGGGCTAGGACCGGGGAGCTGTTTTTT.